This T cell receptor beta chain was recorded in a study of blood T cell repertoires in COVID-19 (TCRdb year 2020). For the study in its entirety: Recovered participants in ImmuneRACE Cohort 3 were defined by two consecutive negative NP/OP PCR tests, clearance by a healthcare professional, or resolution of symptoms. Collaborator samples came from the United States, Italy and Spain and covered acute and convalescent phases of COVID-19. The prospective study material was composed of cDNA or gDNA derived from T cells, B-cell-depleted T cells, or PBMCs. Subjects who had been exposed to COVID-19, were actively infected with it, or had recovered from it provided the deeply sampled blood TCRbeta repertoires that made up the dataset. The repertoires were made available in a free public database intended to serve as a resource for research on the immune response to SARS-CoV-2. Samples were obtained from the ongoing ImmuneRACE study (first 160 participants) and from 1,254 subjects provided by 6 global collaborators. Sample metadata almost always included a de-identified subject ID, COVID-19 status, age in years and sex. Where available, HLA class I and class II types were obtained from metadata supplied by the sample provider rather than from assay-based typing.

Enrolling through a virtual design, the prospective study's participants ranged in age from roughly 18 to 89 years and lived across 24 United States geographic areas. In the prospective study, cohorts were assigned on the basis of participant-reported clinical history obtained from a screening survey and a study questionnaire. In the prospective study, mobile phlebotomists collected whole blood, serum and a nasopharyngeal or oropharyngeal swab from each participant. Over an approximately 2-month period, participants in the prospective study had the option of providing additional blood draws and questionnaires. Prospective study blood samples were shipped either frozen or at room temperature before DNA extraction. Broader findings and caveats from the paper: How much clinical and demographic metadata was included differed by source and by participant, and the metadata was provided uncurated.

Including cysteine and phenylalanine, the CDR3 has 15 amino acids. The only DNA kept is the CDR3, 45 bases in frame from the first base. Reading the germline V gene gives CDR1 KGHSH and CDR2 LQKENI. Between the V and J ends, shortened by 3 bases and 7 bases respectively, the junction contains 15 bases. The immunoSEQ Assay, a bias-controlled multiplex PCR, was used to amplify TCRbeta CDR3 regions from genomic DNA. On the study's bioinformatics: Within the assay, amplification of reference gene primers was used to estimate how many nucleated cells each sample contained. To quantify the absolute abundance of each unique TCRbeta CDR3 rearrangement, sequence reads were collapsed and filtered. Productive Simpson clonality was computed per sample as the square root of Simpson's diversity index over productive rearrangements. What TCRdb holds here is the immuneACCESS table cut down to in-frame rearrangements. Part of the clones is not present; checked against another copy, under half of the missing clones reflect an unresolved V gene, and the others are unexplained. The D gene and trimming were derived from the DNA, and the V and J assignments and clone size from that table. This sample comprises a few hundred thousand clones, around 87% of them detected only once. About 1.9% of the sample lies in the top ten.

This clone was counted once. There is no known antigen for this receptor. No much larger clone is present one base from it, and per-base qualities are unavailable. The sequencing sample was made of PBMCs or T cells enriched from blood (not recorded which). The rearrangement combines TRBV18 with TRBJ1-4; the D gene is not confidently resolved. This receptor was identified in a man in his forties in a cohort exposed to, infected with or recovered from COVID-19 (not recorded which). The CDR3 protein is CASSPVSGRSEKLFF. DNA sequence: TGTGCCAGCTCACCCGTCTCGGGTAGGAGTGAAAAACTGTTTTTT.